The 5 T cell receptor beta chains given below trace back to one sample, sequenced in a study of sequential checkpoint blockade in melanoma. The treatment denotes: randomized to nivolumab then ipilimumab (arm A) or the reverse (arm B). Measured with immunoSEQ multiplex PCR; TCRdb has only the in-frame clones, and not every one. The profile covers around 12,000 clones, with about 68% appearing a single time and more than 20% taken by the ten largest. The material sequenced was CD8+ T cells sorted from blood (inferred from file names), taken from a patient given nivolumab and ipilimumab in sequence. The receptors originated from a human donor with melanoma.

The chain recombines TRBV5-4 with TRBJ1-6; D unclear. CDR1 and CDR2 (germline): SGHNT, YYREEE (reference sequence). The V gene lost 5 bases and the J gene lost 7 bases, with 7 bases spanning the gap. The CDR3 is 12 amino acids. In DNA, the CDR3 is TGTGCCAGCAGTACGGGGAATTCACCCCTCCACTTT. Encoded protein: CASSTGNSPLHF.

The chain is built from TRBV30 and TRBJ1-5, with D perhaps TRBD1 (6 bases). CDR3 length: 14 amino acids. Trimming stripped 0 bases from V and 4 bases from J, with 10 bases between. The germline V gene has CDR1 GTSNPN and CDR2 SVGIG (reference sequence). CDR3 DNA: TGTGCCTGGAGTGTGGGGCAGGGGAATCAGCCCCAGCATTTT. Its protein is CAWSVGQGNQPQHF. The entire variable domain, with the rest obtained from reference TRBV30 and TRBJ1-5, is as follows: SQTIHQWPATLVQPVGSPLSLECTVEGTSNPNLYWYRQAAGRGLQLLFYSVGIGQISSEVPQNLSASRPQDRQFILSSKKLLLSDSGFYLCAWSVGQGNQPQHFGDGTRLSIL.

This clone was seen only once. This rearrangement joins TRBV13 to TRBJ2-1, with D unresolved. The V gene's germline CDR1 is PRHDT and CDR2 FYEKMQ (reference sequence). Trimming pared 1 base from V and 0 bases from J, leaving 4 bases between. This CDR3 contains 14 residues. The CDR3: CASSLAGSYNEQFF. CDR3 DNA sequence: TGTGCCAGCAGCTTAGCGGGCTCCTACAATGAGCAGTTCTTC.

The chain recombines TRBV29-1 with TRBJ2-3, with TRBD1 matching over 9 bases. The CDR3 length is 15 residues. CDR1 SQVTM and CDR2 ANQGSEA come from the germline V gene. V was pared by 4 bases and J by 0 bases, with 5 bases of the junction left unmatched. DNA for the CDR3: TGCAGCGTTGGGGGGACAGGGACCAGCACAGATACGCAGTATTTT. It is translated as CSVGGTGTSTDTQYF.

This clone has a handful of counts. The V and J genes are TRBV4-1 and TRBJ2-7, with D perhaps TRBD1 (8 bases). Germline loops: CDR1 MGHRA, CDR2 YSYEKL. The V end was cut by 5 bases, the J end by 1 base, with 15 bases between. There are 15 residues in the CDR3. The CDR3 region has the DNA TGCGCCAGCAGCGAAGCGGGACAGGCGTCCTACGAGCAGTACTTC. It yields the protein CASSEAGQASYEQYF.